The 27 T cell receptor beta chains presented below share a single source sample, sequenced in a study of T cell responses to AZD1222 COVID-19 vaccine. Sequencing was performed with immunoSEQ multiplex PCR; in TCRdb, only in-frame clones are kept and a portion is missing. The repertoire consists of some 130,000 clones, with around 89% occurring once and the leading ten covering approximately 9.8%. The specimen comprised peripheral blood, sampled 28 days after the second AZD1222 dose. These receptors came from an adult who received the AZD1222 COVID-19 vaccine.

The rearrangement links TRBV7-9 to TRBJ2-1, with TRBD2 as a possible D gene (6 bases). CDR3 size: 15 residues. CDR1 SEHNR and CDR2 FQNEAQ come from the germline V gene (reference sequence). The V end was cut by 1 base, the J end by 1 base, with 8 bases between. The CDR3 region has the DNA TGTGCCAGCAGCTTAGGTAGCGGATCCTACAATGAGCAGTTCTTC. This encodes CASSLGSGSYNEQFF.

V is TRBV25-1 and J is TRBJ2-1; 10 nucleotides align to TRBD2. Germline CDR1 reads MGHDK; CDR2 reads SYGVNS. The CDR3 sequence is 15 residues long. The J segment lost 9 bases and the V segment lost 5 bases, leaving 10 bases of the junction unmatched. The CDR3 sequence: CASSPISGRRGEQFF. CDR3 nucleotide sequence: TGTGCCAGCAGTCCCATTAGCGGGAGGCGAGGTGAGCAGTTCTTC.

The chain uses TRBV2 and TRBJ2-5; the match to TRBD2 covers 11 bases. The CDR3 has 13 amino acids. Losses at the gene ends were 6 bases for V and 4 bases for J; bases not matched to a gene: 1. Germline CDR1 SNHLY, CDR2 FYNNEI. This CDR3 reads CASRLAGAETQYF. In DNA, the CDR3 is TGTGCCAGCAGACTAGCGGGAGCAGAGACCCAGTACTTC.

The CDR3 DNA follows: TGCGCCAGCAGCTTCGGGAGGTCGGAGACCCAGTACTTC. Translated, it gives CASSFGRSETQYF. The chain has TRBV5-1 and TRBJ2-5, with TRBD2 matching over 7 bases. With 2 bases clipped from V and 5 bases from J, the junction kept 3 bases outside the gene matches. This CDR3 has 13 residues. CDR1 SGHRS and CDR2 YFSETQ come from the germline V gene.

The chain joins TRBV9 to TRBJ1-1; the D is unclear. CDR3 length: 14 amino acids. Germline loops: CDR1 SGDLS, CDR2 YYNGEE. Deletions cut 3 bases from V and 5 bases from J, with 14 bases between. CDR3 nucleotides: TGTGCCAGCAGCGCTCGATCGAGGGAGACTGAAGCTTTCTTT. Translated, it gives CASSARSRETEAFF.

The chain carries TRBV4-1 and TRBJ1-2; tentatively, D is TRBD1 (5 bases). The CDR3 spans 15 residues. Germline V gene sequence: CDR1 MGHRA, CDR2 YSYEKL. V shed 1 base and J shed 3 bases, with 12 bases lying between them. The CDR3 DNA sequence: TGCGCCAGCAGCCAAGTATTTGTGACAGACTATGGCTACACCTTC. It encodes CASSQVFVTDYGYTF.

The CDR3 nucleotides are TGTGCCAGCAGTTTAATGGGGCTTCAAGAGACCCAGTACTTC. This encodes CASSLMGLQETQYF. The chain joins TRBV27 to TRBJ2-5; D perhaps matches TRBD1 (5 bases). The germline V gene has CDR1 MNHEY and CDR2 SMNVEV (reference sequence). This CDR3 region has 14 residues. V lost 2 bases, J lost 2 bases, and 9 bases lay in between.

The chain links TRBV7-9 to TRBJ2-7; a weak D match, TRBD2 (6 bases). This CDR3 region has 15 residues. From germline, CDR1 is SEHNR and CDR2 FQNEAQ (reference sequence). V was trimmed by 1 base and J by 3 bases, leaving 13 bases between them. In DNA, the CDR3 is TGTGCCAGCAGCTTAGGGGACGGGAGCTTCTACGAGCAGTACTTC. Its translation is CASSLGDGSFYEQYF. Using reference TRBV7-9 and TRBJ2-7 for the parts outside the CDR3, the full variable domain is DTGVSQNPRHKITKRGQNVTFRCDPISEHNRLYWYRQTLGQGPEFLTYFQNEAQLEKSRLLSDRFSAERPKGSFSTLEIQRTEQGDSAMYLCASSLGDGSFYEQYFGPGTRLTVT.

The genes are TRBV4-3 and TRBJ2-4; TRBD1 matches 7 bases. Germline CDR1 LGHNA, CDR2 YSLEER. The CDR3 totals 16 residues. The V and J ends lost 0 bases and 4 bases, in that order; junction bases with no gene match: 6. The CDR3 DNA sequence: TGCGCCAGCAGCCAAGATTACAGGGGTGGTAAAAACATTCAGTACTTC. As protein: CASSQDYRGGKNIQYF.

The rearrangement uses TRBV6-5 and TRBJ1-3, with a tentative D call TRBD1 (5 bases). CDR1 and CDR2 (germline): MNHEY, SVGAGI. This CDR3 has 12 residues. The ends were cut back, 5 bases at V and 7 bases at J, with 9 bases in the middle. This CDR3 is CASSPGLNTIYF. The CDR3 region has the DNA TGTGCCAGCAGTCCAGGGCTGAACACCATATATTTT.

The chain recombines TRBV18 with TRBJ1-2; the match to TRBD1 covers 9 bases. This CDR3 has 16 residues. J gave up 0 bases and V 3 bases, and 5 bases lay outside the gene matches. Germline CDR1 is KGHSH and CDR2 is LQKENI. CDR3 nucleotides: TGTGCCAGCTCACCGGACAGGGGCCGCCCTAACTATGGCTACACCTTC. Protein sequence: CASSPDRGRPNYGYTF.

This chain connects TRBV27 to TRBJ1-2; unclear D gene. V lost 5 bases and J 6 bases, leaving 13 bases between the germline ends. Germline V gives CDR1 MNHEY, CDR2 SMNVEV (reference sequence). This CDR3 spans 13 amino acids. The CDR3 DNA sequence: TGTGCCAGCAGTCTAGGAGGGTATGATGGCTACACCTTC. It codes for CASSLGGYDGYTF.

The rearrangement uses TRBV2 and TRBJ2-5; 11 positions match TRBD2. The germline gives CDR1 SNHLY, CDR2 FYNNEI. The junction had 2 bases not matched to a gene; V was cut back by 6 bases and J by 2 bases. CDR3 length: 14 residues. CDR3 sequence (DNA): TGTGCCAGCAGAAGGACTAGCGGGCAAGAGACCCAGTACTTC. Amino acid sequence: CASRRTSGQETQYF.

The chain recombines TRBV6-5 with TRBJ2-7; D gene uncertain. Between the trimmed V and J ends, which lost 2 bases and 7 bases, there was a span of 12 bases. The CDR3 runs to 13 residues. Germline CDR1 and CDR2: MNHEY and SVGAGI. Written as DNA, the CDR3 is TGTGCCAGCAGTTACACCCCGTGGGCGGAGCAGTACTTC. It specifies CASSYTPWAEQYF.

This clone has just one count. DNA for the CDR3: TGTGCCATCAGTTATCATGGGACTACACCTAACTATGGCTACACCTTC. As protein: CAISYHGTTPNYGYTF. The chain carries TRBV10-3 and TRBJ1-2; tentative D call: TRBD1 (5 bases). V lost 5 bases to trimming and J lost 0 bases, with 16 bases between them. The CDR3 covers 16 residues. Looked up from germline, CDR1 is ENHRY and CDR2 is SYGVKD.

A remark on this clone: A junction boundary mismatches the germline segment, possibly from a read error. The rearrangement links TRBV5-8 to TRBJ1-5; no definite D call. This CDR3 contains 14 residues. Germline CDR1 is SGHTS and CDR2 is YDEGEE. As DNA, the CDR3 is TGTGCCAGCAACTTGGTCCATAGCAATCAGCCCCAGCATTTT. Its translation: CASNLVHSNQPQHF.

The CDR3 reads CASSSLSRGTGELFF. The CDR3, as DNA: TGTGCCAGCAGTTCTCTTTCTAGGGGCACCGGGGAGCTGTTTTTT. V is TRBV7-2 and J is TRBJ2-2; maybe TRBD1 (5 bases). Germline CDR1 is SGHTA and CDR2 is FQGNSA. Trimming cost V 6 bases and J 4 bases, with 15 bases left between them. This CDR3 has 15 amino acids.

The chain employs TRBV7-8 and TRBJ1-2; D remains unclear. Trimming pared 5 bases from V and 3 bases from J, leaving 13 bases between. The CDR3 length is 14 residues. Germline CDR1 is SGHVS and CDR2 is FQNEAQ. CDR3 residues: CASSIATRDYGYTF. The CDR3 nucleotides are TGTGCCAGCAGCATTGCGACTCGGGACTATGGCTACACCTTC.

The chain employs TRBV6-1 and TRBJ1-1; D gene ambiguous. V gave up 2 bases and J gave up 1 base, with 5 bases separating them. Germline V gives CDR1 MNHNS, CDR2 SASEGT. The CDR3 loop spans 13 amino acids. The CDR3 sequence: CASSENGNTEAFF. CDR3 nucleotides: TGTGCCAGCAGTGAAAATGGGAACACTGAAGCTTTCTTT.

This rearrangement joins TRBV21-1 to TRBJ2-1; the table calls TRBD2, which could not be checked here. TRBV21-1 is termed a pseudogene. This CDR3 comprises 14 residues. The CDR3 sequence is CASAPRFWSDEQFF. The CDR3 DNA sequence: TGTGCCAGCGCACCGCGGTTCTGGAGCGATGAGCAGTTCTTC.

This clone was seen only once. The chain couples TRBV19 to TRBJ2-7; D possibly corresponds to TRBD1 (6 bases). CDR3 length equals 12 residues. Looked up from germline, CDR1 is LNHDA and CDR2 is SQIVND (reference sequence). Trimming pared 6 bases from V and 7 bases from J, leaving 13 bases between. CDR3 in amino acids: CASSFGQLEQYF. The CDR3 bases are TGTGCCAGTAGCTTCGGACAGTTGGAGCAGTACTTC.

This clone was observed many times. The chain carries TRBV2 and TRBJ2-5; D not resolved. Trimming removed 7 bases at V and 4 bases at J, with 10 bases between. The CDR3 is 12 residues long. Germline loops: CDR1 SNHLY, CDR2 FYNNEI. CDR3: CASTQSTETQYF. DNA for the CDR3: TGTGCCAGCACCCAATCTACAGAGACCCAGTACTTC. Full variable domain (outside the CDR3, taken from reference TRBV2 and TRBJ2-5): EPEVTQTPSHQVTQMGQEVILRCVPISNHLYFYWYRQILGQKVEFLVSFYNNEISEKSEIFDDQFSVERPDGSNFTLKIRSTKLEDSAMYFCASTQSTETQYFGPGTRLLVL.

The V call is TRBV19, the J call TRBJ1-2, with D unresolved. From germline, CDR1 is LNHDA and CDR2 SQIVND (reference sequence). The ends were cut back, 0 bases at V and 3 bases at J, with 11 bases in the middle. The CDR3 runs to 15 residues. This CDR3 is CASSIDPGYDYGYTF. As DNA, the CDR3 is TGTGCCAGTAGTATAGATCCCGGGTATGACTATGGCTACACCTTC.

The chain couples TRBV6-5 to TRBJ1-1, with no clear D. The V end lost 4 bases, the J end lost 4 bases, and 10 bases lay between the germline ends. From germline, CDR1 is MNHEY and CDR2 SVGAGI. CDR3 length equals 13 residues. The CDR3 region is CASSLLQSTEAFF. The CDR3 DNA reads TGTGCCAGCAGTTTGCTTCAGTCCACTGAAGCTTTCTTT.

V is TRBV30 and J is TRBJ1-1; perhaps TRBD1 as D (5 bases). Germline V gene lookup returns CDR1 GTSNPN and CDR2 SVGIG (reference sequence). Between the trimmed V and J ends, which lost 3 bases and 0 bases, there was a span of 14 bases. The CDR3 is 15 residues long. CDR3 DNA: TGTGCCTGGAGAGGGACGGACGCACTGAACACTGAAGCTTTCTTT. This gives the protein CAWRGTDALNTEAFF. Looking up the rest from reference TRBV30 and TRBJ1-1 gives the full variable domain: SQTIHQWPATLVQPVGSPLSLECTVEGTSNPNLYWYRQAAGRGLQLLFYSVGIGQISSEVPQNLSASRPQDRQFILSSKKLLLSDSGFYLCAWRGTDALNTEAFFGQGTRLTVV.

As concerns this clone: Other DNA sequences of this sample code for an identical CDR3. V and J are TRBV7-9 and TRBJ1-1; no clear D gene. The CDR3 has 12 amino acids. Between the trimmed V and J ends, which lost 0 bases and 5 bases, there was a span of 4 bases. Germline V gene lookup returns CDR1 SEHNR and CDR2 FQNEAQ (reference sequence). The CDR3 DNA reads TGTGCCAGCAGCTTAGCGGGGACTGAAGCTTTCTTT. Amino acids: CASSLAGTEAFF.

The chain links TRBV5-1 to TRBJ2-3; TRBD2 agrees at 11 bases. Germline V CDR1 and CDR2: SGHRS, YFSETQ. CDR3 length equals 18 residues. Losses at the gene ends were 5 bases for V and 2 bases for J; bases not matched to a gene: 13. In DNA, the CDR3 is TGCGCCAGCAGTCCCCGTAGTTTACTAGCGGGAGACACAGATACGCAGTATTTT. Translation gives CASSPRSLLAGDTDTQYF.